This TCR beta chain was observed in a study of blood T cell repertoires in COVID-19. Whole-study context: The analysed material was cDNA or gDNA that came from T cells, B-cell-depleted T cells, or PBMCs.

Per the original data handling: Researchers report that nucleated cell counts were estimated from reference gene primer amplification. Assay: immunoSEQ multiplex PCR; the TCRdb copy retains only in-frame clones and omits some. V, J and clone size reflect that table, while D and trimming were determined from the DNA. The sample records 250,000 or so clones, 75% to 90% being singletons. CDR1 and CDR2 (germline): MNHEY, SVGEGT. CDR3 length: 15 amino acids. The ends were cut back, 4 bases at V and 6 bases at J, with 18 bases in the middle. This receptor was taken from a woman aged 35 to 49 who had recovered from COVID-19. Sequencing was done on a sample of peripheral blood. The chain employs TRBV6-2 or TRBV6-3 and TRBJ1-2; possibly TRBD1 for D (6 bases). The CDR3 nucleotides read TGTGCCAGCAGTTGGATTCGGGGGGCGAAAAATGGCTACACCTTC. Protein product: CASSWIRGAKNGYTF.